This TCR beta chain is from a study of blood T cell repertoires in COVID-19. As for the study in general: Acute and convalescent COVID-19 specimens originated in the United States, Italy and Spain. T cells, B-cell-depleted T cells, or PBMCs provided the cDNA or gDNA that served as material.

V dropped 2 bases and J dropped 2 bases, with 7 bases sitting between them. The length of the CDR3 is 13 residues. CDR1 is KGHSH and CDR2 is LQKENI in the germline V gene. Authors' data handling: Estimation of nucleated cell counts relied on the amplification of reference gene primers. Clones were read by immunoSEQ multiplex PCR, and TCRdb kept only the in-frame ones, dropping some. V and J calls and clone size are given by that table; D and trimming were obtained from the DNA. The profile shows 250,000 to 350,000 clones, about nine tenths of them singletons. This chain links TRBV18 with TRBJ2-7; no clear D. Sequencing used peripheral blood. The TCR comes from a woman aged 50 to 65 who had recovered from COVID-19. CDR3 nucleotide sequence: TGTGCCAGCTCACCAGAGCTGGCCTACGAGCAGTACTTC. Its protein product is CASSPELAYEQYF. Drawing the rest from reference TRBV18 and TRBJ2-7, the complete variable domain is NAGVMQNPRHLVRRRGQEARLRCSPMKGHSHVYWYRQLPEEGLKFMVYLQKENIIDESGMPKERFSAEFPKEGPSILRIQQVVRGDSAAYFCASSPELAYEQYFGPGTRLTVT.